This is a list of T cell receptor beta chains from one sample in a study of shared clonotypes between healthy human individuals. Sequenced by immunoSEQ multiplex PCR; TCRdb stores in-frame clones only, minus some. The table includes about 580,000 clones, 95% to 98% detected once. Sample: naive CD8+ T cells sorted from blood. The receptors come from a man aged 25-45 years in good health. The CDR3 runs from the conserved cysteine through the conserved F or W. Each record gives: CDR3 DNA, CDR3 protein, V gene, clone size, D gene, J gene. A D gene is named only where the DNA matches it firmly. Some rows mark clone size as missing; the rest say once, few, many or name a class of expanded clone.

CDR3nt: TGTGCCAGCAGTACGGGGCTAGCGGGAGCGGGCGAGCAGTACTTC; CDR3aa: CASSTGLAGAGEQYF; v_gene: TRBV27; abundance: .; d_gene: TRBD2; j_gene: TRBJ2-7
CDR3nt: TGTGCCAGCAGTCCCCAATACGCCTACGAGCAGTACTTC; CDR3aa: CASSPQYAYEQYF; v_gene: TRBV27; abundance: .; d_gene: .; j_gene: TRBJ2-7
CDR3nt: TGTGCCAGCAGCTCCAGGACAGGGCTAAATGAGCAGTTCTTC; CDR3aa: CASSSRTGLNEQFF; v_gene: TRBV11-2; abundance: .; d_gene: TRBD1; j_gene: TRBJ2-1
CDR3nt: TGTGCCAGCAGTTCTGGGGCCAACGTCCTGACTTTC; CDR3aa: CASSSGANVLTF; v_gene: TRBV2; abundance: .; d_gene: .; j_gene: TRBJ2-6
CDR3nt: TGTGCCAGCAGCCCGGCGCACGGGATTACCTACGAGCAGTACTTC; CDR3aa: CASSPAHGITYEQYF; v_gene: TRBV7-8; abundance: .; d_gene: .; j_gene: TRBJ2-7
CDR3nt: TGTGCCAGCAGCTTAGAGGCTAGCGGGAGCTACGAGCAGTACTTC; CDR3aa: CASSLEASGSYEQYF; v_gene: TRBV11-2; abundance: .; d_gene: TRBD2; j_gene: TRBJ2-7
CDR3nt: TGCAGCGTTGAAAATTGGGACCGGGACGGAACCTACGAGCAGTACTTC; CDR3aa: CSVENWDRDGTYEQYF; v_gene: TRBV29-1; abundance: .; d_gene: .; j_gene: TRBJ2-7
CDR3nt: TGCGCCAGCAGCATGGGGACCGCGACTGAAGCTTTCTTT; CDR3aa: CASSMGTATEAFF; v_gene: TRBV5-1; abundance: .; d_gene: .; j_gene: TRBJ1-1
CDR3nt: TGTGCCAGCAGCTTAGTTGTTACTCTAGCGAGGAGTGTCACCGGGGAGCTGTTTTTT; CDR3aa: CASSLVVTLARSVTGELFF; v_gene: TRBV11-2; abundance: .; d_gene: .; j_gene: TRBJ2-2
CDR3nt: TGTGCCAGCAGTCCGGTACCGGGACGGATCTACGAGCAGTACTTC; CDR3aa: CASSPVPGRIYEQYF; v_gene: TRBV27; abundance: .; d_gene: .; j_gene: TRBJ2-7
CDR3nt: TGTGCCAGCAGCCCCTCCTTAGCGGGAGCTCGCGGTGAGCAGTTCTTC; CDR3aa: CASSPSLAGARGEQFF; v_gene: TRBV11-2; abundance: .; d_gene: TRBD2; j_gene: TRBJ2-1
CDR3nt: TGTGCCAGCAGCCCCAGGGACAGTTATCAGCCCCAGCATTTT; CDR3aa: CASSPRDSYQPQHF; v_gene: TRBV27; abundance: .; d_gene: TRBD1; j_gene: TRBJ1-5
CDR3nt: TGTGCCAGCAGCAATCCTCGGACGTACAACGCCTACGAGCAGTACTTC; CDR3aa: CASSNPRTYNAYEQYF; v_gene: TRBV14; abundance: .; d_gene: .; j_gene: TRBJ2-7
CDR3nt: TGTGCCAGCAGCACAGGGCAAGGGTATAGCAATCAGCCCCAGCATTTT; CDR3aa: CASSTGQGYSNQPQHF; v_gene: TRBV28; abundance: .; d_gene: .; j_gene: TRBJ1-5
CDR3nt: TGTGCCAGCAGTTTATTTGGTGCAGCGGTCACAGATACGCAGTATTTT; CDR3aa: CASSLFGAAVTDTQYF; v_gene: TRBV28; abundance: .; d_gene: .; j_gene: TRBJ2-3
CDR3nt: TGTGCCAGCAATCTAGCGGGAGGGGAAGAGACCCAGTACTTC; CDR3aa: CASNLAGGEETQYF; v_gene: TRBV7-8; abundance: .; d_gene: TRBD2; j_gene: TRBJ2-5
CDR3nt: TGTGCCAGCAGCCCTAACTCGGGACTAGCGAGATACGAGCAGTACTTC; CDR3aa: CASSPNSGLARYEQYF; v_gene: TRBV7-9; abundance: .; d_gene: TRBD2; j_gene: TRBJ2-7
CDR3nt: TGCGCCAGGGGGGCCGGTTTGAACACTGAAGCTTTCTTT; CDR3aa: CARGAGLNTEAFF; v_gene: TRBV10-1; abundance: .; d_gene: .; j_gene: TRBJ1-1
CDR3nt: TGTGCCAGCAGGGGAACAGAGCAGTTCTTC; CDR3aa: CASRGTEQFF; v_gene: TRBV2; abundance: .; d_gene: .; j_gene: TRBJ2-1
CDR3nt: TGTGCCAGCAGCACCGAAAGCTACAATGAGCAGTTCTTC; CDR3aa: CASSTESYNEQFF; v_gene: TRBV7-2; abundance: .; d_gene: .; j_gene: TRBJ2-1
CDR3nt: TGTGCCAGCAGCGAGTTTGGGACTAGCGGAGAGACCCAGTACTTC; CDR3aa: CASSEFGTSGETQYF; v_gene: TRBV9; abundance: .; d_gene: TRBD2; j_gene: TRBJ2-5
CDR3nt: TGTGCCAGCAGCTTAGGGCCTACTGAGCAGTTCTTC; CDR3aa: CASSLGPTEQFF; v_gene: TRBV11-2; abundance: .; d_gene: .; j_gene: TRBJ2-1
CDR3nt: TGTGCCAGCAGCCTACTTAGCGGGAGGGCCGGTGAGCAGTACTTC; CDR3aa: CASSLLSGRAGEQYF; v_gene: TRBV11-2; abundance: .; d_gene: TRBD2; j_gene: TRBJ2-7
CDR3nt: TGTGCCAGCAGCCCTCTCACCCTCGACACCGGGGAGCTGTTTTTT; CDR3aa: CASSPLTLDTGELFF; v_gene: TRBV6-6; abundance: .; d_gene: .; j_gene: TRBJ2-2
CDR3nt: TGTGCCAGCAGTTCCGGCCCACCCCCCTACGAGCAGTACTTC; CDR3aa: CASSSGPPPYEQYF; v_gene: TRBV27; abundance: .; d_gene: .; j_gene: TRBJ2-7
CDR3nt: TGCGCCAGCAGCCAAGATCTGGGAATTGGAGAGACCCAGTACTTC; CDR3aa: CASSQDLGIGETQYF; v_gene: TRBV4-3; abundance: .; d_gene: .; j_gene: TRBJ2-5
CDR3nt: TGTGCCTGGAGAATGGGACTAGCGGCAGATACGCAGTATTTT; CDR3aa: CAWRMGLAADTQYF; v_gene: TRBV30; abundance: .; d_gene: TRBD2; j_gene: TRBJ2-3
CDR3nt: TGTGCCAGCAGCCAGGATTCTAGCGGGAGTATCTACGAGCAGTACTTC; CDR3aa: CASSQDSSGSIYEQYF; v_gene: TRBV11-2; abundance: .; d_gene: TRBD2; j_gene: TRBJ2-7
CDR3nt: TGTGCCAGCAGTCCCTGGGGACTAGCGGGAGTTCAAACCGGGGAGCTGTTTTTT; CDR3aa: CASSPWGLAGVQTGELFF; v_gene: TRBV27; abundance: .; d_gene: TRBD2; j_gene: TRBJ2-2
CDR3nt: TGTGCCAGCAGTGAGGAGAACGCCTACAATGAGCAGTTCTTC; CDR3aa: CASSEENAYNEQFF; v_gene: TRBV9; abundance: .; d_gene: .; j_gene: TRBJ2-1
CDR3nt: TGTGCCAGCAGCTTACAGGGAAATGAGCAGTTCTTC; CDR3aa: CASSLQGNEQFF; v_gene: TRBV7-9; abundance: .; d_gene: .; j_gene: TRBJ2-1
CDR3nt: TGTGCCAGCAGCCCTCCCCTCGGGACAGGGTTGGAAAAACTGTTTTTT; CDR3aa: CASSPPLGTGLEKLFF; v_gene: TRBV7-9; abundance: .; d_gene: TRBD1; j_gene: TRBJ1-4
CDR3nt: TGTGCCAGCAGCTCCCTCGGGTCCGAAGCTTTCTTT; CDR3aa: CASSSLGSEAFF; v_gene: TRBV11-2; abundance: .; d_gene: .; j_gene: TRBJ1-1
CDR3nt: TGTGCCAGCAGCACCTCCCGGACAGGGGTCTATGGCTACACCTTC; CDR3aa: CASSTSRTGVYGYTF; v_gene: TRBV7-9; abundance: once; d_gene: TRBD1; j_gene: TRBJ1-2
CDR3nt: TGTGCCACCAGCAGAGATCGGGACACCAGCCTATATAGCAATCAGCCCCAGCATTTT; CDR3aa: CATSRDRDTSLYSNQPQHF; v_gene: TRBV15; abundance: .; d_gene: .; j_gene: TRBJ1-5
CDR3nt: TGCAGCGTTGATCCGGGGGTAAGCTATGGCTACACCTTC; CDR3aa: CSVDPGVSYGYTF; v_gene: TRBV29-1; abundance: .; d_gene: .; j_gene: TRBJ1-2
CDR3nt: TGCAGCGTCCTGGGTAGCGGGGTCTACAATGAGCAGTTCTTC; CDR3aa: CSVLGSGVYNEQFF; v_gene: TRBV29-1; abundance: .; d_gene: TRBD2; j_gene: TRBJ2-1
CDR3nt: TGCGCCAGCAGCCTTCTAGCGGGAGCGGTCACCGGGGAGCTGTTTTTT; CDR3aa: CASSLLAGAVTGELFF; v_gene: TRBV4-3; abundance: .; d_gene: TRBD2; j_gene: TRBJ2-2
CDR3nt: TGTGCCAGCAGCTTCAACGAGGCGGATACGCAGTATTTT; CDR3aa: CASSFNEADTQYF; v_gene: TRBV7-2; abundance: once; d_gene: .; j_gene: TRBJ2-3
CDR3nt: TGTGCCAGCGGCAAGGAGGGGGCGTTTGGAAACACCATATATTTT; CDR3aa: CASGKEGAFGNTIYF; v_gene: TRBV9; abundance: once; d_gene: TRBD1; j_gene: TRBJ1-3